These 29 T cell receptor beta chains came from one sample sequenced in a study of blood T cell repertoires in COVID-19. Repertoires were generated with immunoSEQ multiplex PCR, while TCRdb's copy carries only in-frame clones and drops some. Of over 350,000 clones in the sample, nearly 90% were seen once. Sequencing was done on a sample of PBMCs or T cells enriched from blood (not recorded which). Source of these receptors: a woman between 18 and 30 years old with acute COVID-19.

V and J are TRBV2 and TRBJ2-4, with D tentatively TRBD1 (6 bases). The V end was cut by 6 bases, the J end by 8 bases, with 11 bases between. Germline-derived CDR1 and CDR2 are SNHLY and FYNNEI. The CDR3 spans 12 residues. CDR3 amino acids: CASSEGVHIQYF. The DNA for the CDR3 is TGTGCCAGCAGCGAGGGGGTACACATTCAGTACTTC.

This chain joins TRBV5-4 and TRBJ2-2; D may be TRBD1 (6 bases). From germline, CDR1 is SGHNT and CDR2 YYREEE (reference sequence). Trimming shortened V by 5 bases and J by 5 bases, and 10 bases separated the two germline ends. The CDR3 contains 13 residues. The CDR3 loop is CASRGGGTGELFF. In nucleotides, the CDR3 is TGTGCCAGCAGAGGGGGTGGTACCGGGGAGCTGTTTTTT.

The J gene is TRBJ1-2, the V gene TRBV4-2; D is ambiguous. The CDR3 spans 18 residues. Germline V CDR1 and CDR2: LGHNA, YNFKEQ. V lost 0 bases and J 0 bases, leaving 17 bases between the germline ends. The CDR3 reads CASSQDVTTAGANYGYTF. The CDR3 nucleotides are TGTGCCAGCAGCCAAGATGTAACAACCGCGGGAGCTAACTATGGCTACACCTTC.

In nucleotides, the CDR3 is TGTGCCAGCAGCTCACAGGCGCGCTCTGGAAACACCATATATTTT. It codes for CASSSQARSGNTIYF. V and J are TRBV11-2 and TRBJ1-3; TRBD1 might be the D (5 bases). This CDR3 region has 15 residues. The germline V and J ends were trimmed by 4 bases and 0 bases, with 10 bases remaining between them. Germline V lookup: CDR1 SGHAT, CDR2 FQNNGV.

This clone was counted between two and nine times. The chain is built from TRBV2 and TRBJ2-2; a weak D match, TRBD1 (6 bases). There are 13 residues in the CDR3. V was clipped by 5 bases and J by 3 bases, with 7 bases between them. Per germline, CDR1 SNHLY and CDR2 FYNNEI. The CDR3 DNA sequence: TGTGCCAGCAGTTCAGGGGACACCGGGGAGCTGTTTTTT. This codes for CASSSGDTGELFF.

The rearrangement links TRBV7-9 to TRBJ1-6; D not resolved. Trimming took 2 bases from V and 9 from J, leaving 23 bases between them. Germline values: CDR1 SEHNR, CDR2 FQNEAQ (reference sequence). This CDR3 has 18 amino acids. CDR3 sequence reads: CASSLKGSGPPAGSPLHF. CDR3 DNA sequence: TGTGCCAGCAGCTTAAAGGGATCGGGCCCCCCGGCGGGTTCACCCCTCCACTTT.

This chain links TRBV25-1 with TRBJ2-7; D unresolved. This CDR3 comprises 13 residues. V was shortened by 2 bases and J by 7 bases, with 12 bases between the two germline ends. Germline values: CDR1 MGHDK, CDR2 SYGVNS. CDR3: CASSEPPGWEQYF. CDR3 sequence (DNA): TGTGCCAGCAGTGAACCTCCGGGTTGGGAGCAGTACTTC.

This clone was observed a single time. The chain employs TRBV15 and TRBJ2-1; 12 bases align to TRBD2. CDR1 LNHNV and CDR2 YYDKDF come from the germline V gene (reference sequence). Losses at the gene ends were 1 base for V and 5 bases for J; bases not matched to a gene: 6. There are 17 residues in the CDR3. The CDR3 DNA sequence: TGTGCCACCAGCAGAGGAATCCTAGCGGGAGGGCACAATGAGCAGTTCTTC. Protein sequence: CATSRGILAGGHNEQFF.

This chain joins TRBV7-2 and TRBJ1-1; D is perhaps TRBD1 (6 bases). Trimming removed 3 bases from V and 0 bases from J, with 8 bases in between. The CDR3 sequence is 14 residues long. Germline CDR1 and CDR2: SGHTA and FQGNSA. This CDR3 is CASSFRGMNTEAFF. CDR3 sequence (DNA): TGTGCCAGCAGCTTCAGGGGCATGAACACTGAAGCTTTCTTT.

The rearrangement uses TRBV19 and TRBJ2-3; 9 bases align to TRBD1. The germline V gene encodes CDR1 LNHDA and CDR2 SQIVND (reference sequence). This CDR3 contains 16 residues. V lost 8 bases to trimming and J lost 3 bases; unmatched junction nucleotides: 12. The CDR3 nucleotides read TGTGCCAGTGGACGAGGGGGACAGGGTCGTACAGATACGCAGTATTTT. The encoded protein is CASGRGGQGRTDTQYF.

The chain links TRBV28 to TRBJ1-5, with D perhaps TRBD1 (6 bases). The germline CDR1 and CDR2 sequences are MDHEN and SYDVKM. The CDR3 sequence is 16 residues long. Trimming took off 6 bases at V and 0 bases at J, with 15 bases between the two ends. The CDR3 bases are TGTGCCAGCAGGGGACACATAAGGGGTAGCAATCAGCCCCAGCATTTT. The encoded protein is CASRGHIRGSNQPQHF.

The chain employs TRBV6-6 and TRBJ2-7, with 8 bases lining up with TRBD1. This CDR3 contains 14 residues. V was clipped by 7 bases and J by 2 bases; unmatched bases: 7. The germline gives CDR1 MNHNY, CDR2 SVGAGI (reference sequence). The CDR3 reads CASTIRDRPYEQYF. For the CDR3, the DNA is TGTGCCAGCACTATAAGGGACAGGCCCTACGAGCAGTACTTC.

The chain joins TRBV29-1 to TRBJ1-2; D remains ambiguous. V was shortened by 0 bases and J by 2 bases, with 10 bases between the two germline ends. Germline V gene data show CDR1 as SQVTM and CDR2 as ANQGSEA. This CDR3 contains 14 residues. CDR3 bases: TGCAGCGTTGAAGATCGGGGATTAAACTATGGCTACACCTTC. Protein product: CSVEDRGLNYGYTF.

This chain joins TRBV3-1 (or the pseudogene TRBV3-2) and TRBJ1-6; D is possibly TRBD1 (5 bases). The CDR3 is 13 amino acids. The germline CDR1 and CDR2 sequences are LGHDT and YNNKEL (reference sequence). V lost 4 bases and J 7 bases, leaving 8 bases between the germline ends. CDR3 in DNA: TGTGCCAGCAGCCGACAGCAGAATTCACCCCTCCACTTT. This gives the protein CASSRQQNSPLHF.

V usage is TRBV6-5 and J usage is TRBJ2-7, with D possibly being TRBD2 (6 bases). The CDR3 is 13 residues long. Germline CDR1 MNHEY, CDR2 SVGAGI. V was pared by 8 bases and J by 0 bases, with 11 bases between. CDR3 bases: TGTGCCAGCGGAGGGTCGACCTCCTACGAGCAGTACTTC. It specifies CASGGSTSYEQYF.

V is TRBV30 and J is TRBJ2-7; 9 bases map to TRBD2. This CDR3 is 16 amino acids long. V lost 2 bases, J lost 7 bases, and 15 bases stayed unmatched. The germline CDR1 and CDR2 sequences are GTSNPN and SVGIG (reference sequence). CDR3 region: CAWSLSRFGREGEQYF. The CDR3 DNA reads as TGTGCCTGGAGTCTCTCCCGTTTCGGGCGGGAGGGTGAGCAGTACTTC.

The rearrangement links TRBV5-1 to TRBJ1-2, with D tentatively TRBD1 (5 bases). V lost 0 bases and J lost 1, with 10 bases in between. Germline V CDR1 and CDR2: SGHRS, YFSETQ. The CDR3 runs 15 residues. The CDR3 sequence: CASSLVGANNYGYTF. In DNA, the CDR3 is TGCGCCAGCAGCTTGGTAGGGGCTAATAACTATGGCTACACCTTC.

This clone is a singleton in its sample. CDR3 region: CASSTHQQGYGYTF. Here the CDR3 DNA reads TGTGCCAGCAGTACGCACCAACAGGGCTATGGCTACACCTTC. The J gene is TRBJ1-2, the V gene TRBV28; tentatively, D is TRBD1 (6 bases). This CDR3 has 14 residues. The germline gives CDR1 MDHEN, CDR2 SYDVKM. V lost 5 bases and J 4 bases, leaving 14 bases between the germline ends.

The V call is TRBV5-1, the J call TRBJ2-3, with a possible D match to TRBD2 (6 bases). Germline CDR1 and CDR2: SGHRS and YFSETQ. This CDR3 is built from 19 residues. V was pared by 1 base and J by 4 bases, with 25 bases between. In DNA, the CDR3 is TGCGCCAGCAGCTTGATAGCTAGCGTCTCCCGAAATCTGGCAGATACGCAGTATTTT. It translates to CASSLIASVSRNLADTQYF.

Remarks on this clone: Other DNA variants within this sample encode the same CDR3. CDR3 DNA sequence: TGTGCCAGCAGCCGGGCAAGCTCCTATAATTCACCCCTCCACTTT. Translation gives CASSRASSYNSPLHF. The chain is built from TRBV3-1 (or the pseudogene TRBV3-2) and TRBJ1-6; D is unresolved. The CDR3 is made up of 15 amino acids. The V gene's germline CDR1 is LGHDT and CDR2 YNNKEL (reference sequence). Deletions cut 4 bases from V and 0 bases from J, with 7 bases between.

The sample holds a few counts of this clone. The J gene is TRBJ1-4, the V gene TRBV5-1, with a weak D call TRBD1 (5 bases). The CDR3 covers 15 residues. In germline, CDR1 is SGHRS, CDR2 YFSETQ. Trimming took off 4 bases at V and 4 bases at J, with 14 bases between the two ends. The CDR3, as DNA: TGCGCCAGCAGCCCCCAAGGGGCAAGTAATGAAAAACTGTTTTTT. Encoded protein: CASSPQGASNEKLFF. Based on the CDR3 plus reference TRBV5-1 and TRBJ1-4, the full variable domain is KAGVTQTPRYLIKTRGQQVTLSCSPISGHRSVSWYQQTPGQGLQFLFEYFSETQRNKGNFPGRFSGRQFSNSRSEMNVSTLELGDSALYLCASSPQGASNEKLFFGSGTQLSVL.

The chain links TRBV3-1 (or the pseudogene TRBV3-2) to TRBJ1-4; no reliable D call. Deletions cut 0 bases from V and 5 bases from J, with 13 bases between. Germline V CDR1 and CDR2: LGHDT, YNNKEL (reference sequence). The CDR3 has 16 amino acids. In nucleotides, the CDR3 is TGTGCCAGCAGCCAAGATCAAGAGGCCCCGAATGAAAAACTGTTTTTT. This translates into CASSQDQEAPNEKLFF.

The chain couples TRBV6-5 to TRBJ2-2; D is perhaps TRBD2 (5 bases). Germline V gives CDR1 MNHEY, CDR2 SVGAGI. This CDR3 is 13 amino acids long. V was cut by 6 bases and J by 7 bases, with 12 bases left in between. CDR3 nucleotide sequence: TGTGCCAGCAGGGCGGGCAGAGACGGGGAGCTGTTTTTT. Protein: CASRAGRDGELFF.

This clone was counted a few times. CDR3 in DNA: TGTGCCAGCAGCTCCTTGGGGGGACAGGGACCTTCCTACTATGGCTACACCTTC. Its translation is CASSSLGGQGPSYYGYTF. The chain joins TRBV7-9 to TRBJ1-2; the match to TRBD1 covers 9 bases. Germline CDR1 and CDR2: SEHNR and FQNEAQ (reference sequence). The CDR3 consists of 18 residues. V was clipped by 4 bases and J by 3 bases; unmatched bases: 15.

CDR3 sequence reads: CASSGGDTGELFF. As DNA, the CDR3 is TGTGCCAGCAGCGGGGGGGACACCGGGGAGCTGTTTTTT. The V call is TRBV6-2 or TRBV6-3, the J call TRBJ2-2, with 8 bases lining up with TRBD2. The germline V gene has CDR1 MNHEY and CDR2 SVGEGT. Trimming removed 6 bases from V and 3 bases from J; junction bases left unmatched: 0. The CDR3 consists of 13 residues.

This chain connects TRBV9 to TRBJ1-1; D call uncertain. Between the trimmed V and J ends, which lost 0 bases and 3 bases, there was a span of 12 bases. This CDR3 region has 15 residues. Germline V gives CDR1 SGDLS, CDR2 YYNGEE. CDR3 DNA sequence: TGTGCCAGCAGCGTAGACGCCCTACCACACACTGAAGCTTTCTTT. Its translation is CASSVDALPHTEAFF. The variable domain in full, completed from reference TRBV9 and TRBJ1-1, reads DSGVTQTPKHLITATGQRVTLRCSPRSGDLSVYWYQQSLDQGLQFLIQYYNGEERAKGNILERFSAQQFPDLHSELNLSSLELGDSALYFCASSVDALPHTEAFFGQGTRLTVV.

V and J are TRBV10-2 and TRBJ1-1; D uncertain. The CDR3 sequence is 14 residues long. CDR1 and CDR2 (germline): WSHSY, SAAADI. The ends were cut back, 7 bases at V and 1 base at J, with 13 bases in the middle. CDR3 region: CASKPRQANTEAFF. The CDR3 region has the DNA TGCGCCAGCAAACCTCGGCAGGCGAACACTGAAGCTTTCTTT.

This sequence joins TRBV9 and TRBJ1-4; TRBD1 matches 7 bases. Germline V gives CDR1 SGDLS, CDR2 YYNGEE. After removal of 3 bases from V and 4 bases from J, the junction contained 6 bases not matched to a gene. The CDR3 consists of 15 residues. The CDR3 DNA reads as TGTGCCAGCAGCGCCGTGGGACAGAATAATGAAAAACTGTTTTTT. It encodes CASSAVGQNNEKLFF.

This chain links TRBV27 with TRBJ1-2; TRBD1 matches 9 bases. Losses at the gene ends were 5 bases for V and 6 bases for J; bases not matched to a gene: 7. The CDR3 length is 14 residues. Per germline, CDR1 MNHEY and CDR2 SMNVEV (reference sequence). In DNA form, the CDR3 reads TGTGCCAGCAGTCCCGGGACAGGGACGGATGGCTACACCTTC. As protein: CASSPGTGTDGYTF.